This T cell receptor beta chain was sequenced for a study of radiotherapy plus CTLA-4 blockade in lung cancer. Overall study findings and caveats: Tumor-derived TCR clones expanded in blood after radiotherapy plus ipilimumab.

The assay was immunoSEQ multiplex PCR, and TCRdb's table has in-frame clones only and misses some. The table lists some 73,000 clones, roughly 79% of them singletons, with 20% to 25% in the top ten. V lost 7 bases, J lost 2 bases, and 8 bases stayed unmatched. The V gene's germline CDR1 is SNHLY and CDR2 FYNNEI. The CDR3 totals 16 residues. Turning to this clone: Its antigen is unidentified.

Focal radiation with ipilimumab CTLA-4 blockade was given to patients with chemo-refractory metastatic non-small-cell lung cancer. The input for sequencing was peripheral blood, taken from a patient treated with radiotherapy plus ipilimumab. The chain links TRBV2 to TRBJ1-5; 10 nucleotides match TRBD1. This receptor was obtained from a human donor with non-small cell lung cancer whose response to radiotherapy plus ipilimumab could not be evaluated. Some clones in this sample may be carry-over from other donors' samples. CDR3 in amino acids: CASTNPGTGGNQPQHF. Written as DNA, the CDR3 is TGTGCCAGCACCAACCCCGGGACAGGGGGCAATCAGCCCCAGCATTTT.